These T cell receptor beta chains were read from a single sample in a study of T cells in Graves' hyperthyroidism and ophthalmopathy. A single record per CDR3 protein comes from TCRdb applying MiXCR to the multiplex PCR reads. The sample includes fewer than 200,000 distinct CDR3 sequences, about 9% seen only once; the top ten take roughly a fifth. The sample was blood. These TCRs come from a woman aged 18-29 years with Graves' hyperthyroidism that later progressed to Graves' ophthalmopathy. The CDR3 runs from the conserved cysteine through the conserved F or W. Each record gives: CDR3 length, D gene, clone size, V gene, J gene, CDR3 DNA, CDR3 protein. A D gene is named only where the DNA matches it firmly. Size is omitted from some rows. Given values are once, few, many or a class for expanded clones.

length: 16
D: -
size: few
V: TRBV14
J: TRBJ2-2
DNA: TGTGCCAGCAGCCTAAGTGGGGGTAGCTTCGCCGGGGAGCTGTTTTTT
CDR3: CASSLSGGSFAGELFF

length: 13
D: -
size: many
V: TRBV20-1
J: TRBJ2-7
DNA: TGCAGTGCTAGAGATGGCGGCACCTACGAGCAGTACTTC
CDR3: CSARDGGTYEQYF

length: 12
D: -
size: -
V: TRBV10-2
J: TRBJ2-7
DNA: TGCGCCAGCAGTAAGACAGCTTACGAGCAGTACTTC
CDR3: CASSKTAYEQYF

length: 12
D: -
size: many
V: TRBV6-1
J: TRBJ2-2
DNA: TGTGCCAGCAATTCCCTTTCCGGGGAGCTGTTTTTT
CDR3: CASNSLSGELFF

length: 15
D: -
size: few
V: TRBV19
J: TRBJ2-7
DNA: TGTGCCAGTAGCATTAGTTTGGGTCGGTCCTACGAGCAGTACTTC
CDR3: CASSISLGRSYEQYF

length: 13
D: -
size: -
V: TRBV6-6
J: TRBJ2-2
DNA: TGTGCCAGCAGTTACTCGGGCAGGGCCGGGCTGTTTTTT
CDR3: CASSYSGRAGLFF

length: 12
D: -
size: many
V: TRBV2
J: TRBJ2-3
DNA: TGTGCCAGCAACACCGGGGGCGATACGCAGTATTTT
CDR3: CASNTGGDTQYF

length: 15
D: -
size: many
V: TRBV6-1
J: TRBJ2-5
DNA: TGTGCCAGCAGTGAAGGTCCGGCGGCTCAAGAGACCCAGTACTTC
CDR3: CASSEGPAAQETQYF

length: 16
D: TRBD2
size: many
V: TRBV6-5
J: TRBJ2-3
DNA: TGTGCCAGCAGTTACTTTGTAGCGGGGTTCACAGATACGCAGTATTTT
CDR3: CASSYFVAGFTDTQYF

length: 15
D: -
size: -
V: TRBV6-1
J: TRBJ2-1
DNA: TGTGCCAGCAGTGAAAAGTTAAGCGGGTACAATGAGCAGTTCTTC
CDR3: CASSEKLSGYNEQFF

length: 15
D: -
size: -
V: TRBV6-4
J: TRBJ1-6
DNA: TGTGCCAGCAGAGAAACGGGCCTCCATAATTCACCCCTCCACTTT
CDR3: CASRETGLHNSPLHF

length: 16
D: -
size: -
V: TRBV18
J: TRBJ2-7
DNA: TGTGCCAGCTCACCGCGGGACAGAGGGGACCCCTACGAGCAGTACTTC
CDR3: CASSPRDRGDPYEQYF

length: 14
D: -
size: -
V: TRBV30
J: TRBJ1-3
DNA: TGTGCCTGGAGGGGGGACTTCTCTGGAAACACCATATATTTT
CDR3: CAWRGDFSGNTIYF

length: 15
D: -
size: many
V: TRBV6-1
J: TRBJ1-5
DNA: TGTGCCAGCAGTGAAAGTGGGACCGCGAATCAGCCCCAGCATTTT
CDR3: CASSESGTANQPQHF

length: 13
D: -
size: few
V: TRBV12-5
J: TRBJ2-1
DNA: TGTGCTAGTGCCCCGACAGAGTACAATGAGCAGTTCTTC
CDR3: CASAPTEYNEQFF

length: 13
D: -
size: many
V: TRBV28
J: TRBJ2-7
DNA: TGTGCCAGCAGTTTATCGACAGCCTACGAGCAGTACTTC
CDR3: CASSLSTAYEQYF

length: 12
D: -
size: few
V: TRBV4-2
J: TRBJ1-1
DNA: TGTGCCAGCAGCCATCAGGGGACTGAAGCTTTCTTT
CDR3: CASSHQGTEAFF

length: 12
D: -
size: many
V: TRBV29-1
J: TRBJ2-3
DNA: TGCAGCGCCCACTCTAGCACAGATACGCAGTATTTT
CDR3: CSAHSSTDTQYF

length: 15
D: -
size: many
V: TRBV28
J: TRBJ1-4
DNA: TGTGCCAGCAGTCCCCAACAGGGACCTGTTGAAAAACTGTTTTTT
CDR3: CASSPQQGPVEKLFF

length: 20
D: TRBD2
size: many
V: TRBV6-1
J: TRBJ2-1
DNA: TGTGCCAGCAGTTCCGCTCTAGCGGGGGGATACGGTGGGACTTACAATGAGCAGTTCTTC
CDR3: CASSSALAGGYGGTYNEQFF

length: 13
D: -
size: -
V: TRBV19
J: TRBJ2-1
DNA: TGTGCCAGTAGTATAGTCAGGGGTAATGAGCAGTTCTTC
CDR3: CASSIVRGNEQFF

length: 14
D: TRBD1
size: many
V: TRBV20-1
J: TRBJ2-1
DNA: TGCAGTGCTAGAACGGACAGGGCGTACAATGAGCAGTTCTTC
CDR3: CSARTDRAYNEQFF

length: 17
D: -
size: few
V: TRBV5-6
J: TRBJ2-2
DNA: TGTGCCAGCAGCTTGGGAAGGGGCAGGGATAGTACCGGGGAGCTGTTTTTT
CDR3: CASSLGRGRDSTGELFF

length: 17
D: TRBD1
size: many
V: TRBV28
J: TRBJ1-2
DNA: TGTGCCAGCAGTAAACCGGGACAGGCGCTCTATGGCTATGGCTACACCTTC
CDR3: CASSKPGQALYGYGYTF

length: 14
D: -
size: few
V: TRBV6-1
J: TRBJ1-6
DNA: TGTGCCAGCAACGTTAAGGTTAGGAATTCACCCCTCCACTTT
CDR3: CASNVKVRNSPLHF

length: 11
D: -
size: many
V: TRBV30
J: TRBJ2-7
DNA: TGTGCCTGGAGTTGGGGCTACGAGCAGTACTTC
CDR3: CAWSWGYEQYF

length: 17
D: TRBD1
size: -
V: TRBV5-4
J: TRBJ1-1
DNA: TGTGCCAGCAGCTCCCTGAAAGGGACAGGGAAGAACACTGAAGCTTTCTTT
CDR3: CASSSLKGTGKNTEAFF

length: 16
D: -
size: many
V: TRBV7-8
J: TRBJ1-1
DNA: TGTGCCAGCAGCCCCAGGCTGGAAGGGCTGAGGGGTGAAGCTTTCTTT
CDR3: CASSPRLEGLRGEAFF

length: 14
D: -
size: many
V: TRBV6-2/TRBV6-3
J: TRBJ2-7
DNA: TGTGCCAGCAGTATCGGACAGAGCCTCTACGAGCAGTACTTC
CDR3: CASSIGQSLYEQYF

length: 14
D: -
size: many
V: TRBV28
J: TRBJ2-7
DNA: TGTGCCAGCAGGCCCCGTCGTGGGGACTACGAGCAGTACTTC
CDR3: CASRPRRGDYEQYF

length: 16
D: -
size: -
V: TRBV19
J: TRBJ1-5
DNA: TGTGCCAGTAGTAATGGAGAGAGATATAGCAATCAGCCCCAGCATTTT
CDR3: CASSNGERYSNQPQHF

length: 14
D: -
size: many
V: TRBV6-1
J: TRBJ2-1
DNA: TGTGCCAGCAGTGAGGTAGGGGGCGGGGATGAGCAGTTCTTC
CDR3: CASSEVGGGDEQFF

length: 17
D: TRBD2
size: few
V: TRBV4-2
J: TRBJ2-7
DNA: TGTGCCAGCAGCCAAGTTGGACGGGAGGGCCTGGCTTACGAGCAGTACTTC
CDR3: CASSQVGREGLAYEQYF

length: 16
D: -
size: many
V: TRBV28
J: TRBJ2-5
DNA: TGTGCCAGCAGTTTATATATGGGGGCAGGTGAAGAGACCCAGTACTTC
CDR3: CASSLYMGAGEETQYF

length: 13
D: TRBD1
size: many
V: TRBV30
J: TRBJ2-7
DNA: TGTGCCTGGAGTTTATCAGGGGGATCCGAGCAGTACTTC
CDR3: CAWSLSGGSEQYF

length: 14
D: -
size: -
V: TRBV5-6
J: TRBJ1-6
DNA: TGTGCCAGCAGCTTGGCAGGTTATAATTCACCCCTCCACTTT
CDR3: CASSLAGYNSPLHF

length: 17
D: -
size: many
V: TRBV12-3/TRBV12-4
J: TRBJ1-1
DNA: TGTGCCAGCAGTTTAGGATTCACTGAGAGGATGAACACTGAAGCTTTCTTT
CDR3: CASSLGFTERMNTEAFF